This TCR beta chain is drawn from a study of T-cell memory formation after mild COVID-19. Across the study: Largely, the TCR clusters proved donor specific.

In the case of this clonotype: The antigen is not known.

Germline CDR1 and CDR2: LGHNA and YSLEER. The CDR3 totals 17 residues. Losses at the gene ends were 0 bases for V and 4 bases for J; bases not matched to a gene: 9. After 5'RACE with constant-segment primers, TCR alpha and TCR beta cDNA libraries carrying sample barcodes and UMIs were obtained. TCRdb recomputed calls from the 5' RACE reads with MiXCR, one row per CDR3 protein. The data contain some 260,000 distinct CDR3 sequences, about a sixth of them singletons. The study's findings and limits: The study found balanced CD4/CD8 in clones contracting day 15 to 85 and a CD4+ lean in later expanders. Nothing confirmed that second-wave clones peaking on day 37 were specific for SARS-CoV-2.

This clonotype was obtained from a man aged 18-30 years who had mild COVID-19 (a few samples of this study predate the infection). Cell type and time point are not known. The sequencing input was PBMCs or a T cell subset sorted from them (not recorded which). V is TRBV4-3 and J is TRBJ2-7; TRBD1 matches at 10 bases. CDR3 in amino acids: CASSQERGQGVTYEQYF. The CDR3 DNA reads as TGCGCCAGCAGCCAAGAAAGAGGACAGGGGGTTACATACGAGCAGTACTTC.